One and the same sample provided the 14 T cell receptor beta chains below, sequenced in a study of Graves' ophthalmopathy and Graves' hyperthyroidism. Amplifying from RNA transcripts, the study obtained TCR beta CDR3 regions. RT-PCR with HTBI primers came first, then second-round multiplex PCR. TCRdb reanalysed the multiplex PCR reads using MiXCR and keeps one entry per CDR3 protein. The sample has 500,000 to 700,000 distinct CDR3 sequences, approximately 37% seen once. The source material was peripheral blood or thyroid tissue (not recorded which). These receptors originate from an adult man with Graves' hyperthyroidism.

The V call is TRBV19, the J call TRBJ2-2, with D possibly TRBD2 on 5 matching bases. The CDR3 spans 15 residues. Germline V gene sequence: CDR1 LNHDA, CDR2 SQIVND (reference sequence). Trimming left V 8 bases short and J 5 bases short, with 18 bases between. CDR3 in DNA: TGTGCCAGTTCTCCTAGCAGGAGGCGTACCGGGGAGCTGTTTTTT. This codes for CASSPSRRRTGELFF.

Notes on this clonotype: At one boundary the junction diverges from the germline segment, which might be a read error. The chain carries TRBV7-6 and TRBJ2-5; perhaps TRBD1 as D (5 bases). Germline V CDR1 and CDR2: SGHVS, FNYEAQ. This CDR3 contains 13 residues. CDR3 protein: CASSLGQGQPQYF. In DNA form, the CDR3 reads TGTGCTAGCAGCTTAGGGCAGGGCCAGCCCCAGTACTTC.

The rearrangement links TRBV29-1 to TRBJ2-7; perhaps TRBD1 as D (6 bases). CDR1 and CDR2 (germline): SQVTM, ANQGSEA. The CDR3 runs 11 residues. V was trimmed by 7 bases and J by 6 bases, leaving 13 bases between them. CDR3 sequence reads: CSALTGFEQYF. The CDR3 region has the DNA TGCAGCGCACTGACAGGTTTCGAGCAGTACTTC.

In this sample, this clonotype turned up many times. The gene calls are TRBV12-3 or TRBV12-4 and TRBJ1-2; D is uncertain. V lost 7 bases and J 5 bases, leaving 23 bases between the germline ends. There are 16 residues in the CDR3. CDR3 bases: TGTGCCAGCACCCTGAGTCGGAGGGTAGTATGGTATGGCTACACCTTC. It is translated as CASTLSRRVVWYGYTF.

In its sample, this clonotype was seen many times. V gene TRBV27 combines with J gene TRBJ2-7; 7 positions agree with TRBD1. This CDR3 is 15 amino acids long. Germline trimming cut 4 bases from V and 3 bases from J; bases unmatched to any gene: 9. Looked up from germline, CDR1 is MNHEY and CDR2 is SMNVEV (reference sequence). CDR3 sequence (DNA): TGTGCCAGCAGTTCACCGATGACAGGGCTCTACGAGCAGTACTTC. This sequence encodes CASSSPMTGLYEQYF.

This clonotype was recorded at least ten times. The chain combines TRBV3-1 with TRBJ1-5, with a tentative D call TRBD1 (5 bases). Germline lookup yields CDR1 LGHDT and CDR2 YNNKEL (reference sequence). The ends were cut back, 0 bases at V and 1 base at J, with 7 bases in the middle. This CDR3 spans 15 amino acids. CDR3 bases: TGTGCCAGCAGCCAAGATCAGGGCAGCAATCAGCCCCAGCATTTT. It codes for CASSQDQGSNQPQHF.

This clonotype was counted once. The chain recombines TRBV7-9 with TRBJ2-6; 7 bases agree with TRBD2. CDR1 and CDR2 (germline): SEHNR, FQNEAQ (reference sequence). V shed 5 bases and J 0 bases; nucleotides not matched to a gene: 13. This CDR3 spans 19 amino acids. The CDR3 is CASSLSTGTTLSGANVLTF. The CDR3 coding sequence is TGTGCCAGCAGCCTAAGCACCGGGACTACTCTCTCTGGGGCCAACGTCCTGACTTTC. The full variable domain, in which reference TRBV7-9 and TRBJ2-6 provide the parts outside the CDR3, is DTGVSQNPRHKITKRGQNVTFRCDPISEHNRLYWYRQTLGQGPEFLTYFQNEAQLEKSRLLSDRFSAERPKGSFSTLEIQRTEQGDSAMYLCASSLSTGTTLSGANVLTFGAGSRLTVL.

V and J are TRBV20-1 and TRBJ2-4; D may be TRBD1 or TRBD2 (5 bases each). This CDR3 spans 15 amino acids. From germline, CDR1 is DFQATT and CDR2 SNEGSKA (reference sequence). V was clipped by 1 base and J by 7 bases, with 17 bases between them. In DNA form, the CDR3 reads TGCAGTGCTAGAGTGGGGCTAGCTAGGGGCAACATTCAGTACTTC. Its translation is CSARVGLARGNIQYF.

This clonotype was observed many times. The chain recombines TRBV6-6 with TRBJ2-2; TRBD2 is a possible D gene (6 bases). Germline CDR1 MNHNY, CDR2 SVGAGI (reference sequence). V was trimmed by 6 bases and J by 4 bases, leaving 18 bases between them. This CDR3 is built from 16 residues. The CDR3 sequence: CASSNQDYSGTGELFF. The DNA for the CDR3 is TGTGCCAGCAGCAACCAGGACTATTCGGGCACCGGGGAGCTGTTTTTT.

This chain links TRBV7-8 with TRBJ2-7; 8 nucleotides line up with TRBD1. Matching the DNA end better, TRBJ2-4 makes the J call doubtful. The length of the CDR3 is 15 residues. Looked up from germline, CDR1 is SGHVS and CDR2 is FQNEAQ. CDR3 residues: CASSSWTGTKNIQYF. In DNA, the CDR3 is TGTGCCAGCAGCTCTTGGACAGGGACGAAAAACATTCAGTACTTC.

This clonotype was found many times. The CDR3 loop is CASRRTVNYGYTF. The CDR3 nucleotides read TGTGCCAGCAGGCGGACGGTGAACTATGGCTACACCTTC. The chain recombines TRBV7-8 with TRBJ1-2; D is ambiguous. The V and J ends lost 6 bases and 2 bases respectively, with 10 bases between them. The V gene's germline CDR1 is SGHVS and CDR2 FQNEAQ. CDR3 length equals 13 residues.

This clonotype was recorded at least ten times. The J gene is TRBJ2-6, the V gene TRBV7-3; 10 positions match TRBD1. The CDR3 loop spans 16 amino acids. Germline V gene sequence: CDR1 SGHTA, CDR2 FQGTGA. V shed 3 bases and J 4 bases; nucleotides not matched to a gene: 3. The CDR3 loop reads CASSLGQGYGANVLTF. The DNA of the CDR3 is TGTGCCAGCAGCTTGGGACAGGGGTACGGGGCCAACGTCCTGACTTTC.

As regards this clonotype: Given a much more abundant clone one base away, this may be a read error. This rearrangement joins TRBV7-3 to TRBJ1-2, with a possible D match to TRBD1 (5 bases). The CDR3 runs to 15 residues. The V gene's germline CDR1 is SGHTA and CDR2 FQGTGA. The CDR3 here is CASSPARGGDYDYTF. DNA of the CDR3: TGTGCCAGCAGCCCCGCGCGCGGGGGTGACTATGACTACACCTTC.

This clonotype was seen repeatedly, ten times or more. V gene TRBV2 combines with J gene TRBJ2-7, with 8 bases aligning to TRBD1. Germline lookup yields CDR1 SNHLY and CDR2 FYNNEI. With V trimmed by 2 bases and J by 5 bases, 11 bases remained unmatched. The CDR3 spans 16 residues. This CDR3 reads CASSESPGTGIDEQYF. As DNA, the CDR3 is TGTGCCAGCAGTGAAAGTCCAGGGACAGGTATCGACGAGCAGTACTTC.